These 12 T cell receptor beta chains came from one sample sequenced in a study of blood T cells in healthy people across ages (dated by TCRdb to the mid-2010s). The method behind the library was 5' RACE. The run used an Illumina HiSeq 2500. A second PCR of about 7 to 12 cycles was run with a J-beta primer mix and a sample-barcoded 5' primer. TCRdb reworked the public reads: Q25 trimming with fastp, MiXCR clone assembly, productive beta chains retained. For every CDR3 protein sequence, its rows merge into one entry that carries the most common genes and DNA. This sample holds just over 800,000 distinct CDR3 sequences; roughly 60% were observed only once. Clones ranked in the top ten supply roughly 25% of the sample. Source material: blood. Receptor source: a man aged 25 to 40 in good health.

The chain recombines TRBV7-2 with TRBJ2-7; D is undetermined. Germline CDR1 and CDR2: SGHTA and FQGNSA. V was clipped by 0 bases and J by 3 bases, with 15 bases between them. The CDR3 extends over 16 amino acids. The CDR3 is CASSLAGRAFLYEQYF. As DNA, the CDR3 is TGTGCCAGCAGCTTAGCGGGCAGAGCGTTCCTCTACGAGCAGTACTTC.

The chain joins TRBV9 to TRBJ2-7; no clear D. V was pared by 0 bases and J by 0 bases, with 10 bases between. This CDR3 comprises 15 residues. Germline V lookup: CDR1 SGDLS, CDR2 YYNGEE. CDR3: CASSVGQEPSYEQYF. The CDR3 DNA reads TGTGCCAGCAGCGTAGGTCAAGAGCCCTCCTACGAGCAGTACTTC.

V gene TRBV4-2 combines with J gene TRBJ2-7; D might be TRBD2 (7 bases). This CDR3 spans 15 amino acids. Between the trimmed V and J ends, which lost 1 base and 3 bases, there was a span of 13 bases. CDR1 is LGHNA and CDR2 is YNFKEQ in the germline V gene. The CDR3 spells CASSQAGGGVYEQYF. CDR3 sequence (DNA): TGTGCCAGCAGCCAAGCTGGGGGGGGCGTCTACGAGCAGTACTTC.

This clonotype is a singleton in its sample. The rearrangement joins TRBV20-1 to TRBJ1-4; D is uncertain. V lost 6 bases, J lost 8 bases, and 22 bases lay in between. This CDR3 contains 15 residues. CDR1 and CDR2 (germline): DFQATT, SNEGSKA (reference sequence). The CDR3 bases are TGCAGTGCCGGGCCGTCGACATTGAGGGAGGAAAAACTGTTTTTT. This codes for CSAGPSTLREEKLFF.

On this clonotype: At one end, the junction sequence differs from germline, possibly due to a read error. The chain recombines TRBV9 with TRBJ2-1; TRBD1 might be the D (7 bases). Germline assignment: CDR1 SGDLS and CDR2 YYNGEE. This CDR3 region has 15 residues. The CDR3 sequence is CAGSPQGGTYNEQFF. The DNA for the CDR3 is TGTGCCGGCAGCCCCCAGGGGGGCACCTACAATGAGCAGTTCTTC.

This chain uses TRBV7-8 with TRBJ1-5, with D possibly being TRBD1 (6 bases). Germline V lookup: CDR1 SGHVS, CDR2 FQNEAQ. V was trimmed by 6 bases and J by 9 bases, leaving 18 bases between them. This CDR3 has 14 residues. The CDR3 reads CASRPIQGRRPQHF. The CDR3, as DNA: TGTGCCAGCAGACCTATTCAGGGGCGACGGCCCCAGCATTTT.

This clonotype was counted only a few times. Here the CDR3 DNA reads TGTGCCAGCAGCCAAGATCCTGAATACGAGCAGTACTTC. Protein product: CASSQDPEYEQYF. The J gene is TRBJ2-7, the V gene TRBV4-2; D ambiguous. V was shortened by 0 bases and J by 4 bases, with 7 bases between the two germline ends. The CDR3 sequence is 13 residues long. CDR1 is LGHNA, CDR2 YNFKEQ, per germline.

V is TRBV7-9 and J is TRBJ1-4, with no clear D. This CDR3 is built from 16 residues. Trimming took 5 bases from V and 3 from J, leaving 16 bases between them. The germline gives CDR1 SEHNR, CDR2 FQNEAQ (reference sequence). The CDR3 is CASSPSTDSANEKLFF. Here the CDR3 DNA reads TGTGCCAGCAGCCCCTCGACGGACTCAGCTAATGAAAAACTGTTTTTT.

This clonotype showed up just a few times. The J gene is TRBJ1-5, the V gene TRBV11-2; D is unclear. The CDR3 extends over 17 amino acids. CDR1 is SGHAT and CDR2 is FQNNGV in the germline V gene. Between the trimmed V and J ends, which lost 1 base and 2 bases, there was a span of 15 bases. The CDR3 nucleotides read TGTGCCAGCAGCTTAGGGGCCTTATCGGCGCGCAATCAGCCCCAGCATTTT. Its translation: CASSLGALSARNQPQHF. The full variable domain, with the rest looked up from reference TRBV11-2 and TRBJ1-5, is EAGVAQSPRYKIIEKRQSVAFWCNPISGHATLYWYQQILGQGPKLLIQFQNNGVVDDSQLPKDRFSAERLKGVDSTLKIQPAKLEDSAVYLCASSLGALSARNQPQHFGDGTRLSIL.

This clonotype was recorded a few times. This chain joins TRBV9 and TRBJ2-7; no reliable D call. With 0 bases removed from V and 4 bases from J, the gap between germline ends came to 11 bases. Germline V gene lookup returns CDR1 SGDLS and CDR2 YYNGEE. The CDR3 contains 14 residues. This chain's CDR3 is CASSVGGENYEQYF. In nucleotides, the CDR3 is TGTGCCAGCAGCGTAGGTGGAGAGAATTACGAGCAGTACTTC.

The CDR3 sequence: CASSQGYNRGGFADTQYF. CDR3 sequence (DNA): TGCGCCAGCAGCCAAGGGTATAACAGGGGAGGTTTCGCAGATACGCAGTATTTT. The chain links TRBV4-3 to TRBJ2-3; D might be TRBD1 (7 bases). The CDR3 has 18 residues. Germline-derived CDR1 and CDR2 are LGHNA and YSLEER. V was shortened by 1 base and J by 4 bases, with 21 bases between the two germline ends.

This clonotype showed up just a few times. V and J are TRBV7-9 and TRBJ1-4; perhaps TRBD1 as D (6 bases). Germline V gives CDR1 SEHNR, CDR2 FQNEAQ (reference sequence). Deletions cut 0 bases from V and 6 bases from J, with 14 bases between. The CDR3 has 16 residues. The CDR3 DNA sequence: TGTGCCAGCAGCTTAGCGATTGTGGCAGGGGATGAAAAACTGTTTTTT. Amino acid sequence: CASSLAIVAGDEKLFF.